A selection of T cell receptor beta chains follows, all from one sample in a study of T cell changes during pregnancy in multiple sclerosis. Only in-frame clones appear in the TCRdb table, and some are missing; sequencing was by immunoSEQ multiplex PCR. The table lists about 74,000 clones, roughly 92% of them singletons, with roughly 3.3% in the top ten. Sequenced here: peripheral blood, sampled after pregnancy. These TCRs come from a female donor in good health, enrolled as a control in a pregnancy study. The CDR3 runs from the conserved cysteine through the conserved F or W. A D gene is named only where the DNA matches it firmly. Not all rows give a size; the values are once, few, many and, for expanded clones, a class.

j_call clone_size d_call v_call cdr3_nt cdr3_aa
TRBJ2-3 . . TRBV9 TGTGCCAGCAGCGACAGGGCAGGAACAGATACGCAGTATTTT CASSDRAGTDTQYF
TRBJ2-1 . . TRBV28 TGTGCCAGCAGTTCTCGTAATGAGCAGTTCTTC CASSSRNEQFF
TRBJ2-5 . . TRBV27 TGTGCCAGCAGTTCCCCCCTACGTCGGGAGACCCAGTACTTC CASSSPLRRETQYF
TRBJ1-1 . TRBD1 TRBV19 TGTGCCAGTAGTACCACAGGGGAACTTTTGTTGGAAGCTGAAGCTTTCTTT CASSTTGELLLEAEAFF
TRBJ2-7 . TRBD2 TRBV5-1 TGCGCCAGCAGCTTGCTCGCGGGGGAGGACGAGCAGTACTTC CASSLLAGEDEQYF
TRBJ1-1 . . TRBV28 TGTGCCAGCAGTTTAAGGGGCAGGGAAGCTTTCTTT CASSLRGREAFF
TRBJ2-4 once TRBD2 TRBV18 TGTGCCAGCTCCCGGGGACTAGCCGTCAAAAACATTCAGTACTTC CASSRGLAVKNIQYF
TRBJ1-1 . . TRBV5-4 TGTGCCAGCAGCCCACAGGGGAACACTGAAGCTTTCTTT CASSPQGNTEAFF
TRBJ2-3 . . TRBV7-9 TGTGCCACCGGGGGTAGCACAGATACGCAGTATTTT CATGGSTDTQYF
TRBJ2-7 . TRBD1 TRBV7-3 TGTGCCAGCAGGGAGACCGGGACAGGGGGCCTCGAGCAGTACTTC CASRETGTGGLEQYF
TRBJ1-6 . . TRBV5-1 TGCGCCAGCAGCTTGGGTCAGGGACTCAATTCACCCCTCCACTTT CASSLGQGLNSPLHF
TRBJ2-7 . . TRBV5-6 TGTGCCAGCAGCTTGAGGGCAGGGGCTGAAGAGCAGTACTTC CASSLRAGAEEQYF
TRBJ2-3 once TRBD1 TRBV10-1 TGCGCCAGCAGTCCAGGGGGCCGGGGCACAGATACGCAGTATTTT CASSPGGRGTDTQYF
TRBJ1-2 . . TRBV4-1 TGCGCCAGCAGCCCCTCCGAGGGGGAGAGAGGCTACACCTTC CASSPSEGERGYTF
TRBJ2-4 . TRBD1 TRBV2 TGTGCCACCACCCCCGGGGACAGCAAAAACATTCAGTACTTC CATTPGDSKNIQYF
TRBJ2-7 . . TRBV9 TGTGCCAGCAGCCTTAGTGGGGGGTACGAGCAGTACTTC CASSLSGGYEQYF
TRBJ2-1 . TRBD1 TRBV28 TGTGCCAGCAGCTGGGACAGGGCGGATGAGCAGTTCTTC CASSWDRADEQFF
TRBJ1-1 . . TRBV4-2 TGTGCCAGCAGCCACGACACGTGGACTGAAGCTTTCTTT CASSHDTWTEAFF
TRBJ2-7 few TRBD1 TRBV27 TGTGCCAGCAGCCCCGACACCGGGACAGCCTACGAGCAGTACTTC CASSPDTGTAYEQYF
TRBJ1-1 . TRBD1 TRBV5-1 TGCGCCAGCAGCGTTACCGGGACAGCGATGAACACTGAAGCTTTCTTT CASSVTGTAMNTEAFF
TRBJ2-3 . . TRBV27 TGTGCCAGCAGTAGACCCCGGGACATTCTCACAGATACGCAGTATTTT CASSRPRDILTDTQYF
TRBJ1-5 . . TRBV11-2 TGTGCCAGCAGCCTGGCGGGGGGGAATCAGCCCCAGCATTTT CASSLAGGNQPQHF
TRBJ2-7 . TRBD1 TRBV6-5 TGTGCCAGCAGTAGGTACAGGGGGGTGGGCTACGAGCAGTACTTC CASSRYRGVGYEQYF
TRBJ2-5 . TRBD1 TRBV25-1 TGTGCCAGCAGTGTGGGACAGGGGTGGGACGACCAAGAGACCCAGTACTTC CASSVGQGWDDQETQYF
TRBJ2-5 . . TRBV2 TGTGCCAGCGGCCAATTGTACCAAGAGACCCAGTACTTC CASGQLYQETQYF
TRBJ1-2 . . TRBV19 TGTGCCAGTAGTATATCGAGAGGGAATGGCTACACCTTC CASSISRGNGYTF
TRBJ1-2 . . TRBV29-1 TGCAGCGTTGAAGATCCACAGGCTAACTATGGCTACACCTTC CSVEDPQANYGYTF
TRBJ1-3 . . TRBV9 TGTGCCAGCAGCGTAACCCTACAGGGAGGAAACACCATATATTTT CASSVTLQGGNTIYF
TRBJ2-3 . TRBD2 TRBV6-1 TGTGCCAGCAGTTGGACTAGCGGGGGGGCCGATACGCAGTATTTT CASSWTSGGADTQYF
TRBJ1-2 . . TRBV7-2 TGTGCCAGCAGCTTAGCCGGAGTGGGTGGCTACACCTTC CASSLAGVGGYTF
TRBJ1-2 . . TRBV19 TGTGCCAGTAGTATAGCCAGTGGGGGCTTTGGCTACACCTTC CASSIASGGFGYTF
TRBJ1-5 . TRBD1 TRBV29-1 TGCAGCGTTGGGGACAGGGGACAGCCCCAGCATTTT CSVGDRGQPQHF
TRBJ2-1 . TRBD2 TRBV6-1 TGTGCCACCACTAGCGGGAGAGGGGGCAATGAGCAGTTCTTC CATTSGRGGNEQFF
TRBJ2-1 . TRBD2 TRBV7-2 TGTGCCAGCAGCCTTCGGCTAGCGGGAGGGCAGCAGTTCTTC CASSLRLAGGQQFF
TRBJ1-1 . TRBD1 TRBV2 TGTGCCAGCAGCCCGAATGTAGGGGGCTGGAACACTGAAGCTTTCTTT CASSPNVGGWNTEAFF
TRBJ2-3 . . TRBV4-1 TGCGCCAGCAGCCAAGAACTAGGTTATACGCAGTATTTT CASSQELGYTQYF
TRBJ2-3 . TRBD2 TRBV11-3 TGTGCCAGCAGTTTGGGACTAGCGGGAGAGGAGGATACGCAGTATTTT CASSLGLAGEEDTQYF
TRBJ2-3 . . TRBV9 TGTGCCAGCAGCCAAACCCTCGGGGCAGATACGCAGTATTTT CASSQTLGADTQYF
TRBJ1-6 . TRBD1 TRBV5-1 TGCGCCAGCAGCTTGGACGGACAGGGGGGTAATTCACCCCTCCACTTT CASSLDGQGGNSPLHF
TRBJ1-3 . . TRBV4-1 TGCGCCAGCAGCCAAGACGTGGGACTCTCTGGAAACACCATATATTTT CASSQDVGLSGNTIYF
TRBJ2-7 once TRBD2 TRBV7-9 TGTGCCAGCAGCTTAGCTGCGGGGGACGAGCAGTACTTC CASSLAAGDEQYF
TRBJ2-3 . TRBD2 TRBV11-2 TGTGCCAGCAGCTTAGAAAATAGCGGGAGGGCGGGGGATACGCAGTATTTT CASSLENSGRAGDTQYF
TRBJ2-1 . TRBD2 TRBV6-5 TGTGCCAGCAGTCGACTAGCGGGCGGTTACAATGAGCAGTTCTTC CASSRLAGGYNEQFF
TRBJ2-3 . TRBD1 TRBV5-6 TGTGCCAGCAGCTTACCGGGACAGCGCCTCACAGATACGCAGTATTTT CASSLPGQRLTDTQYF
TRBJ2-5 . . TRBV7-8 TGTGCCAGCAGCTACAGTCAAGAGACCCAGTACTTC CASSYSQETQYF